Each of the 7 T cell receptor beta chains below was sequenced from the same sample in a study of T cell repertoires in cytomegalovirus infection. These receptors' antigens are unknown. TCRdb recomputed calls from the reads with MiXCR, one row per CDR3 protein. The sample lists around 99,000 distinct CDR3 sequences, about 28% occurring once. Sample: CD8+ T cells from cultured PBMCs, taken from culture after CMV antigen stimulation. These receptors all come from a human donor in good health (CMV status not recorded). Some clones in this sample may be carry-over from other donors' samples.

V usage is TRBV20-1 and J usage is TRBJ1-1; D gene unclear. Per the germline V gene, CDR1 is DFQATT and CDR2 is SNEGSKA (reference sequence). Trimming took 3 bases from V and 0 from J, leaving 8 bases between them. The CDR3 is 13 residues long. This CDR3 reads CSASRPMNTEAFF. The CDR3 DNA is TGCAGTGCTAGCAGACCGATGAACACTGAAGCTTTCTTT.

The V and J genes are TRBV19 and TRBJ2-3; 13 nucleotides align to TRBD2. The junction had 8 bases not matched to a gene; V was cut back by 6 bases and J by 2 bases. CDR3 length: 17 amino acids. The germline V gene encodes CDR1 LNHDA and CDR2 SQIVND (reference sequence). CDR3 nucleotide sequence: TGTGCCAGTAGCCACCTCGGACTAGCGGGGGACACAGATACGCAGTATTTT. This sequence encodes CASSHLGLAGDTDTQYF.

This chain uses TRBV7-3 with TRBJ2-7; TRBD1 agrees at 8 bases. The germline V gene has CDR1 SGHTA and CDR2 FQGTGA. The junction had 11 bases not matched to a gene; V was cut back by 5 bases and J by 5 bases. This CDR3 is built from 15 residues. The CDR3 DNA sequence: TGTGCCAGCAGCCCGGTCCCAGGGGGCTTAGACGAGCAGTACTTC. Its translation: CASSPVPGGLDEQYF.

The chain recombines TRBV4-1 with TRBJ2-1, with D unresolved. The CDR3 consists of 14 residues. Germline V gene lookup returns CDR1 MGHRA and CDR2 YSYEKL. V lost 0 bases, J lost 8 bases, and 11 bases lay in between. The CDR3 DNA sequence: TGCGCCAGCAGCCAAGATCCTGATGATGATGAGCAGTTCTTC. Residues: CASSQDPDDDEQFF.

This clonotype was found a few times. CDR3 DNA sequence: TGTGCCAGCAGTCCCCCGGGTTTGAGTGAAAAACTGTTTTTT. This gives the protein CASSPPGLSEKLFF. The chain uses TRBV7-3 and TRBJ1-4; D is undetermined. Germline-derived CDR1 and CDR2 are SGHTA and FQGTGA. There are 14 residues in the CDR3. V dropped 6 bases and J dropped 7 bases, with 15 bases sitting between them.

At least ten counts were recorded for this clonotype. V is TRBV6-6 and J is TRBJ2-1; 10 bases match TRBD1. The CDR3 has 17 residues. Trimming at V came to 6 bases and at J to 0 bases, leaving 8 bases not matched to a gene. Germline V CDR1 and CDR2: MNHNY, SVGAGI (reference sequence). This chain's CDR3 is CASRRTGGKSSYNEQFF. The CDR3 DNA reads as TGTGCCAGCAGAAGGACAGGGGGGAAAAGCTCCTACAATGAGCAGTTCTTC.

This clonotype came up once. The V and J genes are TRBV4-1 and TRBJ2-3; D gene uncertain. The V end lost 4 bases, the J end lost 5 bases, and 13 bases lay between the germline ends. CDR1 is MGHRA and CDR2 is YSYEKL in the germline V gene. This CDR3 contains 14 residues. The CDR3 reads CASSLRTMGDTQYF. CDR3 DNA: TGCGCCAGCAGCCTAAGGACCATGGGAGATACGCAGTATTTT.